This TCR beta chain was profiled in a study of persistence of HIV-infected CD4 T cells. This CDR3 spans 13 amino acids. Germline V gene data show CDR1 as MNHEY and CDR2 as SVGAGI. V was cut by 7 bases and J by 7 bases, with 13 bases left in between. In regard to this clone: Its antigen is still unknown.

Cells were stimulated with overlapping HIV-1 Gag 15-mer peptides. CD40L-negative CD69-negative CD45RO-high memory CD4+ T cells were sorted as populations depleted of antigen-responding cells. The immunoSEQ assay was version 4, run in survey mode. The repertoire was sequenced with immunoSEQ multiplex PCR; TCRdb's copy has only in-frame clones and lacks some. The repertoire includes 30,000 to 45,000 clones, approximately 78% of them detected once, and around 1% sits in the top ten. The starting material was cultured CD4+ T cells from PBMCs, obtained from a patient who received antiretroviral therapy. The TCR sequence derives from an adult with HIV. The donor label of this sample is uncertain. The rearrangement joins TRBV6-5 to TRBJ2-2; a possible D gene is TRBD1 (7 bases). The CDR3 sequence: CASNDREDGELFF. The CDR3 bases are TGTGCCAGCAACGACAGGGAGGACGGGGAGCTGTTTTTT.